The clone carrying this T cell receptor (beta chain) came up a few times. Its specificity is not known. The source of the sample is a study of identical twins. Study findings and constraints: Conclusions rested on cross-sectional statistics rather than following the same donors.

The V gene's germline CDR1 is LNHNV and CDR2 YYDKDF (reference sequence). The CDR3 extends over 14 amino acids. The V end lost 5 bases, the J end lost 1 base, and 9 bases lay between the germline ends. Template switching supplied a universal primer site; unique molecular identifiers were carried on the cDNA. TCRdb itself ran the 5' RACE reads through MiXCR, one entry per CDR3 protein. This sample has 200,000 to 300,000 distinct CDR3 sequences, with 7.5% found just once. In addition, the sample was reused for a study of yellow fever vaccine responses in identical twins.

The chain couples TRBV15 to TRBJ2-1, with D uncertain. The sample taken for sequencing was CD8+ T cells sorted from blood. This receptor was identified in a young woman in good health. The CDR3 region has the DNA TGTGCCACCAGCTCCGTACAGTCCTACAATGAGCAGTTCTTC. Its translation: CATSSVQSYNEQFF.